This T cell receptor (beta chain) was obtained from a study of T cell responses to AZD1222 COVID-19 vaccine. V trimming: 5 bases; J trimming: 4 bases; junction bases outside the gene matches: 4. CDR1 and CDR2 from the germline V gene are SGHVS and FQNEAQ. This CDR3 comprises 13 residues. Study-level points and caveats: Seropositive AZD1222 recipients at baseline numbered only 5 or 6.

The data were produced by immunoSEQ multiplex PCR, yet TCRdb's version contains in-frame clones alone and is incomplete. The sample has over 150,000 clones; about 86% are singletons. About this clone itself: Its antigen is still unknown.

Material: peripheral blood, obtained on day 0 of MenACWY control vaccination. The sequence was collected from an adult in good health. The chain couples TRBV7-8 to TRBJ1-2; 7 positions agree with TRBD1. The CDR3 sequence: CASSQGQAYGYTF. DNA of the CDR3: TGTGCCAGCAGCCAAGGACAGGCCTATGGCTACACCTTC.